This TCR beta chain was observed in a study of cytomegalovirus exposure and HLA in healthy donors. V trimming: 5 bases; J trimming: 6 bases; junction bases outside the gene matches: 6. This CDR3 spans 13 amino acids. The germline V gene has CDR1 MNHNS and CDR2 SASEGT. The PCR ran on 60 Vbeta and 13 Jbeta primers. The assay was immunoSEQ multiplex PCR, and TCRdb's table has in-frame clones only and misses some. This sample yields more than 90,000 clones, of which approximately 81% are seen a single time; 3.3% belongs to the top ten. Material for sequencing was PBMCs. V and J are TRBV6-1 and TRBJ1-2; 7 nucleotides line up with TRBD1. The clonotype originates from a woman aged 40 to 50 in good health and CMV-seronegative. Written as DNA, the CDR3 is TGTGCCAGCAGTTATGGGACAGACCATGGCTACACCTTC. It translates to CASSYGTDHGYTF.